The next 8 T cell receptor beta chains were all read from a single sample in a study of identical twins. MiXCR, run by TCRdb on the 5' RACE reads, gives a single entry per CDR3 protein. The table lists 1.5 million to 2 million distinct CDR3 sequences, roughly a third of them singletons. Specimen: cord blood. The receptor source for this set is a newborn girl in good health.

The table lists this clonotype with a few counts. The genes are TRBV4-2 and TRBJ2-1, with TRBD2 matching over 16 bases. The germline V gene encodes CDR1 LGHNA and CDR2 YNFKEQ. This CDR3 spans 18 amino acids. V lost 7 bases, J lost 7 bases, and 13 bases stayed unmatched. CDR3 in DNA: TGTGCCAGCACCCCGAAAAGCGGGACTAGCGGGAGGGGGAATGAGCAGTTCTTC. Protein: CASTPKSGTSGRGNEQFF.

This clonotype turned up a few times. The rearrangement links TRBV20-1 to TRBJ1-2; TRBD1 matches at 7 bases. This CDR3 is 14 amino acids long. V was pared by 6 bases and J by 2 bases, with 9 bases of the junction left unmatched. CDR1 and CDR2 from the germline V gene are DFQATT and SNEGSKA (reference sequence). The CDR3, as DNA: TGCAGTGCGAGCCCCCCAGGGGGAAACTATGGCTACACCTTC. This translates into CSASPPGGNYGYTF.

This clonotype was counted a few times. The chain recombines TRBV5-1 with TRBJ2-3, with 9 bases matching TRBD2. V lost 3 bases and J lost 4; bases outside the gene matches: 9. The V gene's germline CDR1 is SGHRS and CDR2 YFSETQ. The CDR3 is 16 amino acids. CDR3 in amino acids: CASSSNLAGAPDTQYF. The CDR3 coding sequence is TGCGCCAGCAGCTCCAATTTAGCGGGAGCGCCAGATACGCAGTATTTT.

The V and J genes are TRBV7-2 and TRBJ1-2; D unclear. Germline V gene sequence: CDR1 SGHTA, CDR2 FQGNSA. Trimming removed 5 bases at V and 2 bases at J, with 15 bases between. The CDR3 extends over 15 amino acids. The chain's CDR3 is CASSPRATENYGYTF. CDR3 nucleotides: TGTGCCAGCAGCCCTAGGGCGACGGAGAACTATGGCTACACCTTC.

This clonotype was seen a handful of times. The chain carries TRBV27 and TRBJ2-7; a possible D gene is TRBD1 (5 bases). The V end lost 7 bases, the J end lost 6 bases, and 19 bases lay between the germline ends. This CDR3 region has 14 residues. Germline lookup yields CDR1 MNHEY and CDR2 SMNVEV (reference sequence). This CDR3 is CASKSFAGSSEQYF. DNA for the CDR3: TGTGCCAGCAAGTCCTTTGCAGGGTCGAGCGAGCAGTACTTC.

This clonotype occurred a few times. The rearrangement joins TRBV28 to TRBJ2-7; 13 bases align to TRBD2. V lost 6 bases, J lost 7 bases, and 9 bases stayed unmatched. This CDR3 region has 15 residues. Germline V gene sequence: CDR1 MDHEN, CDR2 SYDVKM. The CDR3 coding sequence is TGTGCCAGCAGGCGGGGACTAGCGGGAAATGGTGAGCAGTACTTC. This gives the protein CASRRGLAGNGEQYF.

This clonotype was found many times. The chain combines TRBV5-1 with TRBJ2-7; D is ambiguous. V lost 2 bases to trimming and J lost 6 bases, with 18 bases between them. This CDR3 spans 15 amino acids. CDR1 SGHRS and CDR2 YFSETQ come from the germline V gene. The CDR3 reads CASSFTTSLYREQYF. The CDR3 DNA reads as TGCGCCAGCAGCTTCACCACCTCTCTCTACCGCGAGCAGTACTTC.

This clonotype turned up a few times. This chain uses TRBV7-2 with TRBJ2-2, with TRBD1 as a possible D gene (6 bases). The CDR3 loop spans 16 amino acids. Trimming removed 1 base at V and 0 bases at J, with 9 bases between. CDR1 and CDR2 (germline): SGHTA, FQGNSA. CDR3 protein: CASSLGTVPNTGELFF. CDR3 nucleotide sequence: TGTGCCAGCAGCTTAGGGACAGTCCCGAACACCGGGGAGCTGTTTTTT.